This TCR beta chain was captured by sequencing in a study of beta chain features in type 1 diabetes (dated 2018 in TCRdb). At the level of the whole study: Patients and healthy donors did not differ in mean age, gender distribution, total cell number or subset yield. Across all samples, around 99 million sorted cells were examined, and cell number per subset correlated strongly with RNA yield. In the study, TCRB repertoires of sorted circulating CD4+ T cell subsets from recently diagnosed type 1 diabetes patients were compared with those of matched healthy donors. Whereas all 30 or so donors provided naive and central memory subsets, regulatory and stem cell-like memory subsets were isolated from just 8 patients and roughly 8 healthy donors. Study-level results and caveats: A moderate but significant shortening of TCRB CDR3 length was observed in type 1 diabetes patients in all four CD4+ subsets. Naive, central memory and regulatory TCRB repertoires appeared to be more alike among patients than among healthy donors. HLA sub-analyses involved small numbers of individuals, so any influence of HLA type on TCRB rearrangement remained unresolved. At VDJ recombination sites, type 1 diabetes patients had fewer insertions and more deleted nucleotides, which implies abnormalities in thymic rearrangement. PCR might favor shorter templates, but patient and control samples were amplified and corrected together, so any skew would affect both groups equally. Because cDNA was sequenced instead of genomic DNA, activated cells with high expression could be over-represented, although the groups did not differ in activation or CD3 levels.

Each donor gave one peripheral blood draw, averaging roughly 100 mL, which was collected into heparinised tubes. Naive, central memory, regulatory and stem cell-like memory CD4+ T cells were sorted on a BD FACSAria II using a panel including CD45RO, CCR7, CD25, CD127, CD95 and CD27. A purity above 98% was achieved for all sorted populations. PBMCs were isolated immediately by Lymphoprep density gradient centrifugation and stained directly without culture. So that batch effects would be minimized, each experiment stained and sorted samples in pairs, pairing one healthy donor with one patient. There are a few counts of this clone. Its specific antigen is unknown. Per-base qualities were not stored, and no clone one base away is much larger. All of the isolated RNA was reverse transcribed with the High Capacity cDNA Reverse Transcription Kit, so expressed TCRB transcripts were sequenced. Deep immunoSEQ sequencing was applied to naive, central memory and regulatory T cell samples, giving an average of about 3.8 million total reads per sample. After sorted cells were lysed in RLT buffer, RNA was extracted with DNase-treated RNeasy Micro or Mini kits, with the choice depending on cell number. Each cell subset was processed on its own to prevent cross-contamination, while patient and healthy donor samples were processed together. The immunoSEQ multiplex PCR was used to amplify TCRB sequences from cDNA, generating 87-bp fragments that spanned the CDR3 region. Sequencing of the amplicons was performed on the Illumina HiSeq platform. The source study handled its data this way. Synthetic template baselines were used to correct PCR bias computationally, reads within Hamming distance 2 were collapsed, and singletons that could not be merged were discarded. Reads were aligned against IMGT so that V, D and J genes, CDR3 length and insertions or deletions at six rearrangement sites could be assigned. Clonotype counts were normalized to sorted cell number within each subset before computing true diversity and Gini coefficients with the tcR R package. Repertoire sharing was quantified using the overlap coefficient calculated on TCRB nucleotide sequences. Out-of-frame TCRB sequences from naive cells were analyzed as a proxy for the pre-selection repertoire. TCRdb mirrors the immuneACCESS table, restricted to in-frame sequences. Some clones are absent from its copies; in checked studies, under half trace to an unresolved V gene, and the reason for the others is unknown. V, J and clone size are those of that table, while D and trimming were read from the DNA. Within this sample are around 250,000 clones, with roughly 25% of them counted one time only. The ten largest make up around 0.012% of the sample.

The TCR comes from a woman younger than 45 with type 1 diabetes. Material: naive CD4+ T cells from blood. Taken with the paper, the label for cell subset or site translates to: true naive CD4+ T cells.

CDR3 reads: CASNDRLSYEQYF. The sequenced DNA: TGTGCCAGTAATGACAGACTCTCCTACGAGCAGTACTTC. The receptor chain draws on TRBV19 and TRBJ2-7; a weak D assignment points to TRBD1 (5 bases agree). As encoded in the germline V gene (reference sequence), CDR1 is LNHDA while CDR2 is SQIVND. Spanning cysteine to phenylalanine, the CDR3 consists of 13 amino acids. The read is trimmed to its CDR3 DNA, 39 bases read in frame from base 1. V is pared back by 7 bases and J by 0 bases, with 10 bases lying between the germline termini.